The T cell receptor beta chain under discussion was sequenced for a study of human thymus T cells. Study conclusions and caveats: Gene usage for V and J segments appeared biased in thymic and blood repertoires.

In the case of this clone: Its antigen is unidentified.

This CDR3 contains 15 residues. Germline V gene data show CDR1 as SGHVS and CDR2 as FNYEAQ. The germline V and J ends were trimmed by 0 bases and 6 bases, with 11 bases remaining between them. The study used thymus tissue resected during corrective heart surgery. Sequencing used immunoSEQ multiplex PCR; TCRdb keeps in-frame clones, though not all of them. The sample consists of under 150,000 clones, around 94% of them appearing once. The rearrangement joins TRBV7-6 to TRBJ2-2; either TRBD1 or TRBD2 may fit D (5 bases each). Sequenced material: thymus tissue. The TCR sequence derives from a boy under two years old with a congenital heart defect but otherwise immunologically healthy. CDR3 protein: CASSLATEGPGELFF. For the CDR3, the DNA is TGTGCCAGCAGCTTAGCCACAGAGGGGCCCGGGGAGCTGTTTTTT.